Following are 13 T cell receptor beta chains from one sample sequenced in a study of shared clonotypes between healthy human individuals. The assay was immunoSEQ multiplex PCR, and TCRdb's table has in-frame clones only and misses some. Seen here are a few million clones, less than 95% observed once, and the top ten hold around 0.35%. The specimen was naive CD4+ T cells from PBMCs. Subset denoted: CD45RA+ positively selected. These receptors originate from a man between 18 and 29 years old in good health. Some clones in this sample may be carry-over from other donors' samples.

The chain combines TRBV5-6 with TRBJ1-3, with D perhaps TRBD1 (5 bases). The CDR3 sequence is 13 residues long. Germline lookup yields CDR1 SGHDT and CDR2 YYEEEE. V gave up 4 bases and J gave up 5 bases, with 10 bases separating them. CDR3 protein: CASSAGARNTIYF. CDR3 in DNA: TGTGCCAGCAGCGCCGGGGCTAGAAACACCATATATTTT.

V usage is TRBV19 and J usage is TRBJ1-1; D is unresolved. With 1 base removed from V and 0 bases from J, the gap between germline ends came to 12 bases. Germline loops: CDR1 LNHDA, CDR2 SQIVND (reference sequence). CDR3 length equals 16 residues. Here the CDR3 DNA reads TGTGCCAGTAGTATAGCCCTCGGGGTTTTGAACACTGAAGCTTTCTTT. Translation gives CASSIALGVLNTEAFF. The whole variable domain, remainder taken from reference TRBV19 and TRBJ1-1, is DGGITQSPKYLFRKEGQNVTLSCEQNLNHDAMYWYRQDPGQGLRLIYYSQIVNDFQKGDIAEGYSVSREKKESFPLTVTSAQKNPTAFYLCASSIALGVLNTEAFFGQGTRLTVV.

The J gene is TRBJ1-5, the V gene TRBV28; 9 positions agree with TRBD1. V lost 3 bases and J lost 2; bases outside the gene matches: 5. The CDR3 is made up of 16 amino acids. Per the germline V gene, CDR1 is MDHEN and CDR2 is SYDVKM. Written as DNA, the CDR3 is TGTGCCAGCAGTTTGACAGGGGGTATGGGCAATCAGCCCCAGCATTTT. Amino acids: CASSLTGGMGNQPQHF.

The rearrangement joins TRBV19 to TRBJ1-5; no clear D gene. Trimming left V 6 bases short and J 3 bases short, with 24 bases between. From germline, CDR1 is LNHDA and CDR2 SQIVND (reference sequence). The CDR3 runs 18 residues. CDR3 nucleotide sequence: TGTGCCAGTAGCCCACGGGTTGTGCAGAGTAAAAACAATCAGCCCCAGCATTTT. Its protein is CASSPRVVQSKNNQPQHF.

A word on this clone: Other DNA sequences in this specimen translate into the identical CDR3. The chain uses TRBV9 and TRBJ2-1, with D tentatively TRBD2 (5 bases). Germline loops: CDR1 SGDLS, CDR2 YYNGEE. V gave up 0 bases and J gave up 4 bases, with 11 bases separating them. The CDR3 covers 15 residues. The CDR3 here is CASSVGASGYNEQFF. CDR3 bases: TGTGCCAGCAGCGTAGGTGCCTCGGGGTACAATGAGCAGTTCTTC. The variable domain in full, with the rest retrieved from reference TRBV9 and TRBJ2-1, is DSGVTQTPKHLITATGQRVTLRCSPRSGDLSVYWYQQSLDQGLQFLIQYYNGEERAKGNILERFSAQQFPDLHSELNLSSLELGDSALYFCASSVGASGYNEQFFGPGTRLTVL.

On this clone itself: The same CDR3 arises from other DNA sequences in this sample as well. The chain couples TRBV7-3 to TRBJ1-2, with 7 bases lining up with TRBD1. There are 13 residues in the CDR3. Germline V gene lookup returns CDR1 SGHTA and CDR2 FQGTGA. V was clipped by 4 bases and J by 3 bases; unmatched bases: 2. CDR3 amino acids: CASSSGQDYGYTF. The CDR3 region has the DNA TGTGCCAGCAGCTCCGGACAGGACTATGGCTACACCTTC. Supplemented by reference TRBV7-3 and TRBJ1-2, the full variable domain reads GAGVSQTPSNKVTEKGKYVELRCDPISGHTALYWYRQSLGQGPEFLIYFQGTGAADDSGLPNDRFFAVRPEGSVSTLKIQRTERGDSAVYLCASSSGQDYGYTFGSGTRLTVV.

The chain uses TRBV5-1 and TRBJ2-2; the match to TRBD2 covers 11 bases. Germline loops: CDR1 SGHRS, CDR2 YFSETQ. V lost 6 bases to trimming and J lost 1 base; unmatched junction nucleotides: 2. The CDR3 spans 15 residues. The CDR3 region is CASTTSGGNTGELFF. CDR3 sequence (DNA): TGCGCCAGCACCACTAGCGGGGGGAACACCGGGGAGCTGTTTTTT.

The rearrangement joins TRBV27 to TRBJ2-1; 12 positions agree with TRBD2. Germline lookup yields CDR1 MNHEY and CDR2 SMNVEV (reference sequence). This CDR3 comprises 15 residues. The V and J ends lost 6 bases and 4 bases, in that order; junction bases with no gene match: 4. DNA of the CDR3: TGTGCCAGCAGCGCGACTAGCGGGAGTTACAATGAGCAGTTCTTC. Translation: CASSATSGSYNEQFF.

The chain uses TRBV11-1 and TRBJ2-3, with D unclear. With 1 base removed from V and 5 bases from J, the gap between germline ends came to 7 bases. The CDR3 loop spans 13 amino acids. Per the germline V gene, CDR1 is SGHAT and CDR2 is FQDESV (reference sequence). CDR3 nucleotide sequence: TGTGCCAGCAGCTTAGTCCCTGTAGATACGCAGTATTTT. Residues: CASSLVPVDTQYF.

The chain employs TRBV19 and TRBJ2-3; D remains ambiguous. Trimming cost V 1 base and J 6 bases, with 11 bases left between them. The length of the CDR3 is 14 residues. Germline V gene sequence: CDR1 LNHDA, CDR2 SQIVND (reference sequence). CDR3 nucleotides: TGTGCCAGTAGTATAGGTCCGGGTTCGGATACGCAGTATTTT. Translation: CASSIGPGSDTQYF.

Remarks on this clone: The sample carries other DNA sequences with the same CDR3. In DNA form, the CDR3 reads TGTGCCAGCAGTTATTCGGCTTATAGCAATCAGCCCCAGCATTTT. The encoded protein is CASSYSAYSNQPQHF. The chain has TRBV6-5 and TRBJ1-5, with D hard to call. The CDR3 covers 15 residues. Germline lookup yields CDR1 MNHEY and CDR2 SVGAGI. Trimming left V 3 bases short and J 0 bases short, with 9 bases between.

The V and J genes are TRBV9 and TRBJ2-3, with 9 nucleotides matching TRBD1. J lost 6 bases, V lost 4 bases, and 6 bases had no gene match. Germline lookup yields CDR1 SGDLS and CDR2 YYNGEE. This CDR3 is built from 14 residues. The CDR3 here is CASSPRQGGDTQYF. DNA of the CDR3: TGTGCCAGCAGCCCACGACAGGGGGGGGATACGCAGTATTTT.

This chain connects TRBV10-3 to TRBJ2-7, with D possibly being TRBD2 (5 bases). Germline CDR1 is ENHRY and CDR2 is SYGVKD. This CDR3 region has 13 residues. Trimming removed 0 bases at V and 6 bases at J, with 9 bases between. CDR3 in amino acids: CAISESKAGEQYF. In DNA form, the CDR3 reads TGTGCCATCAGTGAGTCGAAGGCGGGCGAGCAGTACTTC.